This note documents a single T cell receptor (beta chain) sequence. The target antigen is unknown. The sample originates from a study of T-cell reconstitution after alpha-beta-depleted transplantation in children. Study findings and constraints: Several hundred rapidly expanded clones from non-depleted graft cells reportedly supplied alpha-beta T cells about two months post-transplant. Day-60 TCRbeta diversity that was high in some patients was derived from surviving recipient T cells and thymic progenitors. T-cell numbers and diversity one year post-transplant derived largely from freshly generated T cells.

Germline CDR1 and CDR2: SGHRS and YFSETQ. The V end lost 4 bases, the J end lost 8 bases, and 22 bases lay between the germline ends. CDR3 length: 16 amino acids. Unique molecular identifiers featured in how the TCRbeta library was prepared. TCRdb independently ran MiXCR on the PCR reads; one entry per CDR3 protein. The sample has 900,000 or so distinct CDR3 sequences, about 16% seen once. This clonotype was sampled from a male patient aged 5 to 17 who had a stem cell transplant for acute lymphoblastic leukemia, so the T cells may come from the graft donor. The chain combines TRBV5-1 with TRBJ2-1; a possible D gene is TRBD2 (6 bases). Material: PBMCs, mostly from graft donor cells, obtained 360 days after TCRalphabeta/CD19-depleted stem cell transplant. The CDR3, as DNA: TGCGCCAGCAGCCCTGCCCGGAGGGCCCTGGGGGATGAGCAGTTCTTC. Translated: CASSPARRALGDEQFF.